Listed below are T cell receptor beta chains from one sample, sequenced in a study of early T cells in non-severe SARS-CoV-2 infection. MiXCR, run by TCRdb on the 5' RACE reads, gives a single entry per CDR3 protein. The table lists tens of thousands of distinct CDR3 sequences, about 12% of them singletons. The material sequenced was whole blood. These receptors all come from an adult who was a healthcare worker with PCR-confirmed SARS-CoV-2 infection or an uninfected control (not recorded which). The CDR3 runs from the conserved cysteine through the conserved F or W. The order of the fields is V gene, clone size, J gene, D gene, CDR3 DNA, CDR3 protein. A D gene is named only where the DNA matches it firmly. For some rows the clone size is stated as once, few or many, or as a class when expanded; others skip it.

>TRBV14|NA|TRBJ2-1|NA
TGTGCCAGCAGCCAAGCGGGAGCCCTCTACAATGAGCAGTTCTTC
CASSQAGALYNEQFF
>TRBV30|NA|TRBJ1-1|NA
TGTGCCTGGACCGCCGGACAGACCCTAATGAACACTGAAGCTTTCTTT
CAWTAGQTLMNTEAFF
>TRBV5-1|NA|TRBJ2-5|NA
TGCGCCAGCAGAGGATCAGGGGTGGAGACCCAGTACTTC
CASRGSGVETQYF
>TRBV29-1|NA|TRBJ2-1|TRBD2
TGCAGCGCCGAAATACTAGCGGGAGGGAACTACAATGAGCAGTTCTTC
CSAEILAGGNYNEQFF
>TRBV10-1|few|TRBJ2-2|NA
TGCGCCAGCACTGGGAACACCGGGGAGCTGTTTTTT
CASTGNTGELFF
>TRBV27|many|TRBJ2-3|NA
TGTGCCAGCAGTTTAGGGGGCCTGCAGTATTTT
CASSLGGLQYF
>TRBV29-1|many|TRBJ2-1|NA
TGCAGCGTTGCTGGGACCGCTACTAACAATGAGCAGTTCTTC
CSVAGTATNNEQFF
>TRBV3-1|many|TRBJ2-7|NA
TGTGCCAGCAGGCAATCTAGGTCCTACGAGCAGTACTTC
CASRQSRSYEQYF
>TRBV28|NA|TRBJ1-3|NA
TGTGCCAGCACGTCTGCGGGGCTCTCTGGAAACACCATATATTTT
CASTSAGLSGNTIYF
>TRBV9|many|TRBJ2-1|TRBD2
TGTGCCAGCAGCGTTAGCGGGAGCTCCTACAATGAGCAGTTCTTC
CASSVSGSSYNEQFF
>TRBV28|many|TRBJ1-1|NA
TGTGCCAGCAGTTTAAGGCTGGGGGCAGGCCTGAACACTGAAGCTTTCTTT
CASSLRLGAGLNTEAFF
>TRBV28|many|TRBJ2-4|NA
TGTGCCAGCAGTACCCGGACAGAAACCAAAAACATTCAGTACTTC
CASSTRTETKNIQYF
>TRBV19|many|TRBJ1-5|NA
TGTGCCAGCCTACAGGGAATGTATAGCAATCAGCCCCAGCATTTT
CASLQGMYSNQPQHF
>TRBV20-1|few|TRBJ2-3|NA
TGCAGTGCTAGAGATCCGGGCAGGGGTACGCCGTATTTT
CSARDPGRGTPYF
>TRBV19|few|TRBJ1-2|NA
TGTGCCAGTAGTATGAATGTTGGGGGAAACTATGGCTACACCTTC
CASSMNVGGNYGYTF
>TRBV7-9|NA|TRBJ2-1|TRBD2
TGTGCCAGCAGCCACAGGAGCGGGAGGGGGTACAATGAGCAGTTCTTC
CASSHRSGRGYNEQFF
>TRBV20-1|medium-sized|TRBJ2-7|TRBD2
TGCAGTGCTAGAAAGGCGGGAGCGGTCGGCGAGCAGTACTTC
CSARKAGAVGEQYF
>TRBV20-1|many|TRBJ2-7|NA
TGCAGTGCTAGAGTACTAGACAGCTCCTACGAGCAGTACTTC
CSARVLDSSYEQYF
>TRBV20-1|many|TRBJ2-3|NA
TGCAGTGCTAAGGGGGGAAGCACAGATACGCAGTATTTT
CSAKGGSTDTQYF
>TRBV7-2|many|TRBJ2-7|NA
TGTGCCAGCAGCCCGGTGTGGTCCCCCGGGAACGAGCAGTACTTC
CASSPVWSPGNEQYF
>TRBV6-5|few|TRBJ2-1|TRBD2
TGTGCCAGCACCCCGAGCGGGAGGGCCCGGCGGGAGCAGTTCTTC
CASTPSGRARREQFF
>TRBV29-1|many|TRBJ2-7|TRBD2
TGCAGCGTTGAAGGACTAGCGGGAGGCGGCGCCTACGAGCAGTACTTC
CSVEGLAGGGAYEQYF
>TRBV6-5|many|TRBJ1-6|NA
TGTGCCAGCAGTTACTCGAATGCGGGTCTTAATTCACCCCTCCACTTT
CASSYSNAGLNSPLHF
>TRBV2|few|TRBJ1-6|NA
TGTGCCAGCGACGGGAGGGGGTCCTATAATTCACCCCTCCACTTT
CASDGRGSYNSPLHF
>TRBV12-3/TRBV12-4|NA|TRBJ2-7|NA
TGTGCCAGCAGTTTAATATCTAGAGGCGAGCAGTACTTC
CASSLISRGEQYF
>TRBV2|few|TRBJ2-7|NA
TGTGCCAGCAGTGAAGAGGGATCTCTTTCCCACGAGCAGTACTTC
CASSEEGSLSHEQYF
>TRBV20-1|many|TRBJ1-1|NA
TGCAGTGCCCCCGACACTGAAGCTTTCTTT
CSAPDTEAFF
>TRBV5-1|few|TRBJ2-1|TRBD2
TGCGCCAGCAGCTCAAGACTAGCCAGCAATGAGCAGTTCTTC
CASSSRLASNEQFF
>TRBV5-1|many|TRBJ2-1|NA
TGCGCCAGCAGCTCGGGACTCTCCTACAATGAGCAGTTCTTC
CASSSGLSYNEQFF
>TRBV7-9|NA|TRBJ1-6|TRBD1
TGTGCCAGCAGCTTCCGGGACAGCTCCTCACCCCTCCACTTT
CASSFRDSSSPLHF
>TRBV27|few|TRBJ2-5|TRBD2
TGTGCCAGCGGTCGTGTAAGCGGGAGGTTTGAGACCCAGTACTTC
CASGRVSGRFETQYF
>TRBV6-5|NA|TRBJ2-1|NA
TGTGCCAGCAGTTACTTTAGCGGTGAGCAGTTCTTC
CASSYFSGEQFF
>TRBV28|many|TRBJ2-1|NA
TGTGCCAGCGGAGAGGGATTGGGCTCCTACAATGAGCAGTTCTTC
CASGEGLGSYNEQFF
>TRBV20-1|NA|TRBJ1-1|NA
TGCAGTGCTAGAGCGGACCGGTACACTGAAGCTTTCTTT
CSARADRYTEAFF
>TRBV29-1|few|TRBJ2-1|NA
TGCAGCGTTGAAGAAGGAACGCACAGCTCCTACAATGAGCAGTTCTTC
CSVEEGTHSSYNEQFF
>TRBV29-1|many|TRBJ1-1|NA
TGCAGCGCAGAACAGGGAATGAACACTGAAGCTTTCTTT
CSAEQGMNTEAFF
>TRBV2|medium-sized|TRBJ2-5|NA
TGTGCCAGCACTTCGGCATTTGGTAGAGCGGAACAAGAGACCCAGTACTTC
CASTSAFGRAEQETQYF
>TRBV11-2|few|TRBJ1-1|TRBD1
TGTGCCAGCAGCTTGCATCCCGACAGGGGGGACACTGAAGCTTTCTTT
CASSLHPDRGDTEAFF
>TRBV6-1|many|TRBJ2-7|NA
TGTGCCAGCAGTGAACCCCCTCGGGCAGGGGCCTACGAGCAGTACTTC
CASSEPPRAGAYEQYF
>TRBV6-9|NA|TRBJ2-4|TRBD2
TGTGCCAGCAGTTCGGGGTCTAGCGGGAGGACGTGGGACATTCAGTACTTC
CASSSGSSGRTWDIQYF
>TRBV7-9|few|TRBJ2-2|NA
TGTGCCAGCAGCTTGGGGACAACCACCGGGGAGCTGTTTTTT
CASSLGTTTGELFF
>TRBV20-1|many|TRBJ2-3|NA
TGCAGTGCCTTAGCCCCCGGTCGCCCAGATACGCAGTATTTT
CSALAPGRPDTQYF
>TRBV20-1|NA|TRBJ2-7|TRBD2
TGCAGTGCTAGGGGGGAGGGGTACGAGCAGTACTTC
CSARGEGYEQYF
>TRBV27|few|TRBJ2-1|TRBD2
TGTGCCAGCAGTTTCCCGGGAGGGCTCAATGAGCAGTTCTTC
CASSFPGGLNEQFF
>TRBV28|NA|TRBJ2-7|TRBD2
TGTGCCAGCAGTTCCCCCGGACTAGCGGGGCCCCTTTACGAGCAGTACTTC
CASSSPGLAGPLYEQYF
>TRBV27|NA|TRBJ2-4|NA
TGTGCCAGCAGTTTAAGGGGAGGAGGTCCAAACATTCAGTACTTC
CASSLRGGGPNIQYF
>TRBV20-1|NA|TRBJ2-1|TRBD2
TGCAGTGCCAGCCCACTGACTAGCGCCTACAATGAGCAGTTCTTC
CSASPLTSAYNEQFF
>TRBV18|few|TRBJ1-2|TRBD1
TGTGCCAGCTCACCATTTGGACAGGACGTCTACACCTTC
CASSPFGQDVYTF
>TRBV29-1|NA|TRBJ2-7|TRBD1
TGCAGCGTGGAACAGGGGGCGCGGGACGAGCAGTACTTC
CSVEQGARDEQYF
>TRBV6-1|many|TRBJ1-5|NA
TGTGCCAGCAGTTCTCCGGGAGGGAGTGGAGCTCAGCCCCAGCATTTT
CASSSPGGSGAQPQHF
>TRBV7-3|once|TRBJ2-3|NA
TGTGCCTGCAGCTTTCTGGGCCGAGGAGATACGCAGTATTTT
CACSFLGRGDTQYF
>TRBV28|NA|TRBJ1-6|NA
TGTGCCAGCATCCCCGGGGGGAACATAGGGAGTTCACCCCTCCATTTT
CASIPGGNIGSSPLHF
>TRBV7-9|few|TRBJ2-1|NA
TGTGCCAGCAGGGGGGGCAATGAGCAGTTCTTC
CASRGGNEQFF
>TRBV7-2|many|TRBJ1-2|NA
TGTGCCAGCAGCCAGGGACACTCAAACTATGGCTACACCTTC
CASSQGHSNYGYTF